This T cell receptor (beta chain) was sequenced during a study of blood T cells in healthy people across ages. PCR was performed a second time for about 7 to 11 cycles using a sample-barcoded 5' primer and a J-beta primer mix. CDR3-containing paired-end reads numbered at least 2.5 million in each sample. One entry per CDR3 protein results from TCRdb running MiXCR on the 5' RACE reads. This table holds about 1.8 million distinct CDR3 sequences, roughly 49% found once. Study outcomes and limitations: Both naive CD4+ cell counts and diversity were greater in long-lived donors than in aged donors. TCR beta diversity, measured per million T cells, fell in a roughly linear way with age.

A word on this clonotype: Its cognate antigen is unknown.

V shed 5 bases, J shed 4 bases, and the junction held 8 bases outside the gene matches. The CDR3 covers 15 residues. Germline V gene data show CDR1 as MNHEY and CDR2 as SVGEGT. Each of the donors had about 9.9 milliliters of peripheral blood drawn into EDTA-treated Vacutainer tubes. The source material was blood. The source of this sequence is a woman aged 40 to 50 in good health. The rearrangement uses TRBV6-2 or TRBV6-3 and TRBJ2-1, with 7 bases fitting TRBD1. CDR3 loop: CASSDNRGLYNEQFF. The DNA for the CDR3 is TGTGCCAGCAGTGACAACAGGGGTCTTTACAATGAGCAGTTCTTC.